This paragraph covers one T cell receptor beta chain sequence. Antigen specificity is unknown. This entry comes from a study of OX40 agonist ivuxolimab in advanced cancers. Overall study context: Dosing consisted of intravenous ivuxolimab at 0.01 to 10 mg/kg every 2 weeks. Findings of the study overall: In a subset of nonresponders, normalized T-cell clonal expansion was also low.

Sequencing was performed with immunoSEQ multiplex PCR; in TCRdb, only in-frame clones are kept and a portion is missing. The sample holds more than 65,000 clones, roughly 84% seen once. Germline V gene sequence: CDR1 SNHLY, CDR2 FYNNEI. The V gene lost 6 bases and the J gene lost 4 bases, with 7 bases spanning the gap. This CDR3 has 12 residues. The chain recombines TRBV2 with TRBJ2-4, with no clear D. The sequence derives from an adult with an advanced solid tumor such as melanoma, head and neck, liver or kidney cancer. This specimen consisted of CD4+ or CD8+ T cells sorted from blood, obtained in a trial of the OX40 agonist ivuxolimab. CDR3 in amino acids: CASRDRKNIQYF. As DNA, the CDR3 is TGTGCCAGCAGGGACCGGAAAAACATTCAGTACTTC. Filled out from reference TRBV2 and TRBJ2-4, the complete variable domain reads EPEVTQTPSHQVTQMGQEVILRCVPISNHLYFYWYRQILGQKVEFLVSFYNNEISEKSEIFDDQFSVERPDGSNFTLKIRSTKLEDSAMYFCASRDRKNIQYFGAGTRLSVL.